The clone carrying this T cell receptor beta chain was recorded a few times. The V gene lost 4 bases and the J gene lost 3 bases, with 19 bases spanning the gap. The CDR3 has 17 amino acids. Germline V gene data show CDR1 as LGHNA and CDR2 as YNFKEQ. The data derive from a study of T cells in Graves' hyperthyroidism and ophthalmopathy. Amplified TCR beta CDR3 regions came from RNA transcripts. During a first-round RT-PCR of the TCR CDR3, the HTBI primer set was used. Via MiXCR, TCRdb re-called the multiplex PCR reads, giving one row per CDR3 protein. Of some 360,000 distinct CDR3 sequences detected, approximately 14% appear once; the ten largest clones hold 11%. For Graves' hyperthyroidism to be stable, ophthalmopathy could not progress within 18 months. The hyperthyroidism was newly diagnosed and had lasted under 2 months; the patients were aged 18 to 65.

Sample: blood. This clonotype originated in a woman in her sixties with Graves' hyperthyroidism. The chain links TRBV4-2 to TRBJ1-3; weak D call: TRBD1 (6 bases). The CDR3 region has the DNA TGTGCCAGCAGCCCTGTTGGGCAGGGGCTTTTTGGAAACACCATATATTTT. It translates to CASSPVGQGLFGNTIYF.